This passage covers 11 T cell receptor beta chains from one sample sequenced in a study of radiation and T cells in renal cell carcinoma (dated by TCRdb to the early 2020s). Preparation of the library involved the immunoSEQ multiplex PCR assay. Imported from immuneACCESS, the table was reduced by TCRdb to in-frame sequences with V and J called. These copies leave out some clones; in studies compared against another copy, an unresolved V gene accounts for under half, and the cause of the remainder is not known. The sample table shows about 91,000 clones, and approximately 83% are seen once. The biggest ten clones account for around 6.7% of the sample. The sample's time point label, in plain terms: baseline pretreatment blood. In light of the paper, this sample's treatment or condition label describes: 15 Gy SBRT to primary tumor, nephrectomy 4 weeks later. Sample: blood, taken from a patient whose treatment included radiotherapy and nephrectomy. These receptor sequences come from a man in his sixties with renal cell carcinoma.

The table lists this clone with a few counts. This chain links TRBV18 with TRBJ2-1; weak D call: TRBD2 (5 bases). CDR1 is KGHSH and CDR2 is LQKENI in the germline V gene. The germline V and J ends were trimmed by 6 bases and 8 bases, with 20 bases remaining between them. The CDR3 length is 15 residues. CDR3 bases: TGTGCCAGCTCTTTGTCCATAGGGAGTCAAGATGAGCAGTTCTTC. The encoded protein is CASSLSIGSQDEQFF.

The chain recombines TRBV6-5 with TRBJ1-2; no clear D. The CDR3 contains 13 residues. Trimming removed 0 bases from V and 7 bases from J, with 9 bases in between. Germline CDR1 and CDR2: MNHEY and SVGAGI. CDR3 sequence reads: CASSYSGGAGYTF. Written as DNA, the CDR3 is TGTGCCAGCAGTTACTCGGGCGGTGCTGGCTACACCTTC.

This chain links TRBV4-2 with TRBJ2-1; TRBD2 matches at 11 bases. The V and J ends lost 0 bases and 7 bases, in that order; junction bases with no gene match: 5. This CDR3 comprises 16 residues. From germline, CDR1 is LGHNA and CDR2 YNFKEQ. CDR3 sequence: CASSQDTLAGANEQFF. Written as DNA, the CDR3 is TGTGCCAGCAGCCAAGATACACTAGCGGGAGCGAATGAGCAGTTCTTC.

The CDR3 loop is CASSQGLAVYEQYF. The CDR3 DNA sequence: TGCGCCAGCAGCCAGGGACTAGCGGTCTACGAGCAGTACTTC. The chain employs TRBV5-1 and TRBJ2-7, with TRBD2 matching 11 bases. Unmatched junction bases numbered 3, after V lost 4 bases and J lost 3 bases. From germline, CDR1 is SGHRS and CDR2 YFSETQ. The CDR3 has 14 residues.

This clone was recorded a few times. The genes are TRBV2 and TRBJ1-5, with D perhaps matching TRBD1 (6 bases). This CDR3 has 15 amino acids. Germline V gene data show CDR1 as SNHLY and CDR2 as FYNNEI. With 4 bases removed from V and 0 bases from J, the gap between germline ends came to 10 bases. This CDR3 is CASSVGQSSNQPQHF. The DNA of the CDR3 is TGTGCCAGCAGTGTAGGACAGAGTAGCAATCAGCCCCAGCATTTT.

The chain carries TRBV13 and TRBJ2-3; D might be TRBD2 (5 bases). The V and J ends lost 6 bases and 5 bases respectively, with 12 bases between them. This CDR3 contains 13 residues. Looked up from germline, CDR1 is PRHDT and CDR2 is FYEKMQ (reference sequence). CDR3 sequence: CASSSGMEDTQYF. The CDR3, as DNA: TGTGCCAGCAGTTCCGGGATGGAAGATACGCAGTATTTT.

This chain links TRBV10-3 with TRBJ2-7, with D perhaps matching TRBD1 (6 bases). From germline, CDR1 is ENHRY and CDR2 SYGVKD. Trimming took off 2 bases at V and 3 bases at J, with 11 bases between the two ends. There are 14 residues in the CDR3. The CDR3 sequence: CAISEGGQLYEQYF. CDR3 nucleotide sequence: TGTGCCATCAGTGAGGGGGGACAACTCTACGAGCAGTACTTC.

The V gene is TRBV19, the J gene TRBJ1-2, with a tentative D call TRBD1 (5 bases). V was shortened by 6 bases and J by 0 bases, with 8 bases between the two germline ends. The CDR3 runs to 13 residues. Germline V gives CDR1 LNHDA, CDR2 SQIVND (reference sequence). The CDR3 nucleotides are TGTGCCAGTAGAATCAGGGCTAACTATGGCTACACCTTC. Its translation: CASRIRANYGYTF.

As concerns this clone: Distinct nucleotide sequences in the sample also encode this CDR3. The rearrangement links TRBV4-1 to TRBJ2-1, with 10 bases matching TRBD2. Germline CDR1 reads MGHRA; CDR2 reads YSYEKL. The CDR3 contains 15 residues. J gave up 0 bases and V 6 bases, and 2 bases lay outside the gene matches. CDR3 region: CASRLAGSSYNEQFF. The CDR3, as DNA: TGCGCCAGCAGACTAGCGGGGAGCTCCTACAATGAGCAGTTCTTC.

The chain couples TRBV4-1 to TRBJ2-7, with 9 bases identical to TRBD1. V shed 3 bases and J 2 bases; nucleotides not matched to a gene: 5. CDR1 and CDR2 from the germline V gene are MGHRA and YSYEKL. This CDR3 has 15 amino acids. The CDR3 DNA is TGCGCCAGCAGCCACCCCGGGACAGGGCCCTACGAGCAGTACTTC. It yields the protein CASSHPGTGPYEQYF.

This clone was seen only once. DNA for the CDR3: TGTGCCAGTAGTATACGGTCGGAGTACACTGAAGCTTTCTTT. It encodes CASSIRSEYTEAFF. This chain links TRBV19 with TRBJ1-1; no reliable D call. Between the trimmed V and J ends, which lost 2 bases and 3 bases, there was a span of 10 bases. The CDR3 consists of 14 residues. Germline V gene sequence: CDR1 LNHDA, CDR2 SQIVND (reference sequence).